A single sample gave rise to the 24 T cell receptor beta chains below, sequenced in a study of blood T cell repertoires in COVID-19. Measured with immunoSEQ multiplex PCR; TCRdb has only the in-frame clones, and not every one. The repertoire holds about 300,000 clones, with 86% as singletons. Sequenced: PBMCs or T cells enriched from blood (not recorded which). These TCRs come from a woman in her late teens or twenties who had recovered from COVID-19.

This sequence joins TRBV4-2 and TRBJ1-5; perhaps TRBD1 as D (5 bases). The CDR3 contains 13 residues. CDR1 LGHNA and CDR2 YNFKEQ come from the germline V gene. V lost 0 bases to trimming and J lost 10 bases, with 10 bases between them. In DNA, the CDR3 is TGTGCCAGCAGCCAAGATCAACAGGCCCCCCAGCATTTT. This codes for CASSQDQQAPQHF.

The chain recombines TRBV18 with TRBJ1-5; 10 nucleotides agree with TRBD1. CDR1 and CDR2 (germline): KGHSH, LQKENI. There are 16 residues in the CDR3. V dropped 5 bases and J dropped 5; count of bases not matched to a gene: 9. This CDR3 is CASSKKTGGSDQPQHF. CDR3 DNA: TGTGCCAGCTCAAAGAAGACAGGGGGCTCAGATCAGCCCCAGCATTTT.

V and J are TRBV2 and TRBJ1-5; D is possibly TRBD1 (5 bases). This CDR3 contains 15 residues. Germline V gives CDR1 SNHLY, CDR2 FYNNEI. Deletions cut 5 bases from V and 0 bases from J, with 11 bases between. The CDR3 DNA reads TGTGCCAGCAGTCCGGACAACCATAGCAATCAGCCCCAGCATTTT. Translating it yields CASSPDNHSNQPQHF.

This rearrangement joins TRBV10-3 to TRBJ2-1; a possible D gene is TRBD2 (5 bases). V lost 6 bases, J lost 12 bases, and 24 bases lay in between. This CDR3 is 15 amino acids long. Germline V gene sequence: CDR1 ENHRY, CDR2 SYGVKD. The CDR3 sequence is CAISSRELDNGVQFF. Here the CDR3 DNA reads TGTGCCATCAGCTCGAGGGAGCTAGACAATGGCGTGCAGTTCTTC.

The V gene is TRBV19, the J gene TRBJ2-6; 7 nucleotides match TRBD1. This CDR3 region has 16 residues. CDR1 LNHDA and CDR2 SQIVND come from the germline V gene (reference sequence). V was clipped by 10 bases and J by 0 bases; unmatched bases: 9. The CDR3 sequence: CATSTGPISGANVLTF. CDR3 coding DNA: TGTGCCACCTCGACAGGGCCCATCTCTGGGGCCAACGTCCTGACTTTC.

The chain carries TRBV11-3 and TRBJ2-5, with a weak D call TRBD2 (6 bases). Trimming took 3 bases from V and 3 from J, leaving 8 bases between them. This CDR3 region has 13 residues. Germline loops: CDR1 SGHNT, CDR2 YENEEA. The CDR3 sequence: CASSLAGKETQYF. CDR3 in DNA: TGTGCCAGCAGCTTGGCGGGGAAAGAGACCCAGTACTTC.

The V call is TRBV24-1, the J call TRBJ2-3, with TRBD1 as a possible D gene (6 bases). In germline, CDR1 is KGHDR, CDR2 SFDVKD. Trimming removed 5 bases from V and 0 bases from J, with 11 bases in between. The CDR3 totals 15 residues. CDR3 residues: CATSGGQGSTDTQYF. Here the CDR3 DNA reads TGTGCCACCAGTGGGGGGCAGGGGAGCACAGATACGCAGTATTTT.

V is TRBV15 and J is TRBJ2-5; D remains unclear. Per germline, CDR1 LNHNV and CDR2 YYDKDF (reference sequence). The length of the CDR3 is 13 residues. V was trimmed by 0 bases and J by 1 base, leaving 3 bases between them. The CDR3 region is CATSRDRQETQYF. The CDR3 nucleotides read TGTGCCACCAGCAGAGATCGCCAAGAGACCCAGTACTTC.

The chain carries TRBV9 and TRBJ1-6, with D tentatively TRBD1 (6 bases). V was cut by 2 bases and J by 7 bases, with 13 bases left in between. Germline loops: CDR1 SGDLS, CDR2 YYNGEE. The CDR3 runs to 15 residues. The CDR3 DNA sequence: TGTGCCAGCAGCGTTTCCCAGGGGAGAAATTCACCCCTCCACTTT. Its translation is CASSVSQGRNSPLHF.

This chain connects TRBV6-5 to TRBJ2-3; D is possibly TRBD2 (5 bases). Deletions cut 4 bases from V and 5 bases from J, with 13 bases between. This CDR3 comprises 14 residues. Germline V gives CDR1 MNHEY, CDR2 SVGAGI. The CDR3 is CASSSSSAVDTQYF. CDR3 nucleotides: TGTGCCAGCAGTTCCAGTAGCGCGGTAGATACGCAGTATTTT.

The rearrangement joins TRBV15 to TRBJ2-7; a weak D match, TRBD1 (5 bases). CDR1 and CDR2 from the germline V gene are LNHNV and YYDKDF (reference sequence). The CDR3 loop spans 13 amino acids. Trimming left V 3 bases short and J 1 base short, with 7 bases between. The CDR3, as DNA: TGTGCCACCAGCAGGGACAATTCCTACGAGCAGTACTTC. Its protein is CATSRDNSYEQYF.

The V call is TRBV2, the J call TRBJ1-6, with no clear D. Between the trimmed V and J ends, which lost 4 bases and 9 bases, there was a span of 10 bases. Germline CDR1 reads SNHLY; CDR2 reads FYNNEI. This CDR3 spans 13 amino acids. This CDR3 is CASSGERGSPLHF. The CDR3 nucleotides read TGTGCCAGCAGTGGTGAACGGGGTTCACCCCTCCACTTT.

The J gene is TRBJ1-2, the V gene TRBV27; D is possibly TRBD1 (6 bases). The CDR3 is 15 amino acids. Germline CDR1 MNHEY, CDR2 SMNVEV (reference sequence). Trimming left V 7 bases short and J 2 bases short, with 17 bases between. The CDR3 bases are TGTGCCAGCAAGGTCCTAGGGGGGGCGAACTATGGCTACACCTTC. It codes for CASKVLGGANYGYTF.

In DNA, the CDR3 is TGTGCCAGCAGTTCGGCCGGGACACTCCAAGAGACCCAGTACTTC. It specifies CASSSAGTLQETQYF. This chain links TRBV25-1 with TRBJ2-5, with D possibly TRBD1 on 6 matching bases. CDR1 and CDR2 from the germline V gene are MGHDK and SYGVNS. V was clipped by 5 bases and J by 1 base, with 14 bases between them. CDR3 length equals 15 residues.

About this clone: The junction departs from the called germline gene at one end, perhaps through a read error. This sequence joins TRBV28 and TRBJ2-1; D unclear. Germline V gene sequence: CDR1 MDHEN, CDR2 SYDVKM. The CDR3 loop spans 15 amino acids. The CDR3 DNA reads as TGTGCCAGCAGTCCAACTGACGACTCCCACAATGAGCAGTTCTTC. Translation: CASSPTDDSHNEQFF.

DNA of the CDR3: TGTGCCAGCAGTGAAGAATTGGGAGTAGGCTACGAGCAGTACTTC. Translating it yields CASSEELGVGYEQYF. This chain joins TRBV6-1 and TRBJ2-7, with D possibly being TRBD2 (5 bases). This CDR3 comprises 15 residues. Germline V gene sequence: CDR1 MNHNS, CDR2 SASEGT. V gave up 1 base and J gave up 3 bases, with 13 bases separating them.

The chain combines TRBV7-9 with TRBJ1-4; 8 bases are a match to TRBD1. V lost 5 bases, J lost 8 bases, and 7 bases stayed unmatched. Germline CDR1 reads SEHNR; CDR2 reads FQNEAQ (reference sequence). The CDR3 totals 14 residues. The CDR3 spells CASSLGQGREKLFF. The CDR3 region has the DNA TGTGCCAGCAGCCTAGGACAGGGCAGAGAAAAACTGTTTTTT.

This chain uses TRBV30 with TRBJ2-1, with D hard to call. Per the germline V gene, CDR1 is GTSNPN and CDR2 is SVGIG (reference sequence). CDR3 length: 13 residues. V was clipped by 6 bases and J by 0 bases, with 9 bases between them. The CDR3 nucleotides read TGTGCCTGCCTGCTACGCTCCTACAATGAGCAGTTCTTC. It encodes CACLLRSYNEQFF.

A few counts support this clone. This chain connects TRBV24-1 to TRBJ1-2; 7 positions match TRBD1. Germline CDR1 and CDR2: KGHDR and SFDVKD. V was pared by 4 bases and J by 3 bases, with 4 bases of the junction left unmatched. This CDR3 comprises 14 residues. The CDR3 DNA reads TGTGCCACCAGTGAGCCGGGACAGCACTATGGCTACACCTTC. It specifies CATSEPGQHYGYTF.

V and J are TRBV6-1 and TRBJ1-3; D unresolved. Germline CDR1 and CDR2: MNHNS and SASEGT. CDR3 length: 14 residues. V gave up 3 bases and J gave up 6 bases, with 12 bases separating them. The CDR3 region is CASSDGSIANTIYF. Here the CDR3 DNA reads TGTGCCAGCAGTGACGGGAGCATTGCAAACACCATATATTTT.

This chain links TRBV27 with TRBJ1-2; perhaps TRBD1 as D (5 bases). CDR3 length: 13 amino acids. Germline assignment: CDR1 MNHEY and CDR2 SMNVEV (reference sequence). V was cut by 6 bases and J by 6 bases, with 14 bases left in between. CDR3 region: CASSGGFGDGYTF. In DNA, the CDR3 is TGTGCCAGCAGCGGGGGGTTCGGCGATGGCTACACCTTC.

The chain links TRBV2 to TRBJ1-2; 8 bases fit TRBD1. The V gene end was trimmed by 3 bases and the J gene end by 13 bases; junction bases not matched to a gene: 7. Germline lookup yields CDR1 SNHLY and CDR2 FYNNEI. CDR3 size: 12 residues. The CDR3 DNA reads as TGTGCCAGCAGTGACTCAGGGGGCCGTTGCACCTTC. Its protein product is CASSDSGGRCTF.

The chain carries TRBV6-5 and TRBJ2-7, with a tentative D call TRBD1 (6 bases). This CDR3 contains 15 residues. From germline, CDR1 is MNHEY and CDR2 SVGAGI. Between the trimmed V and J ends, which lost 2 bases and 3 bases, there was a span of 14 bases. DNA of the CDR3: TGTGCCAGCAGTTACGTATCAGGGGCACTCTACGAGCAGTACTTC. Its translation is CASSYVSGALYEQYF.

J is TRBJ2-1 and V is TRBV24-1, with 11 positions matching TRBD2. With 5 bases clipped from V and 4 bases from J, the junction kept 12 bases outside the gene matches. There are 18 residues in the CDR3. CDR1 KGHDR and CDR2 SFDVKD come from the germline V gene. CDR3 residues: CATSGARGLAGGYNEQFF. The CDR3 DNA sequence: TGTGCCACCAGTGGAGCCCGGGGGCTAGCGGGAGGTTACAATGAGCAGTTCTTC.